Listed below are T cell receptor beta chains from one sample, sequenced in a study of blood T cell repertoires in COVID-19. Sequencing used immunoSEQ multiplex PCR; TCRdb keeps in-frame clones, though not all of them. The profile shows tens of thousands of clones, 70% to 90% of them singletons. The sample consisted of peripheral blood. Receptors originate from a man aged 55 to 70 with COVID-19, enrolled during active disease. Each CDR3 is given with its conserved first and last residue. Fields, in order: V gene, CDR3 protein.

TRBV14 | CASSHTSGGYSYNEQFF
TRBV28 | CASSLTVNSGNTIYF
TRBV5-4 | CASSFVAGVSYNEQFF
TRBV29-1 | CSVVSISQQSNEQFF
TRBV7-9 | CASSLAQTGDREKLFF
TRBV7-9 | CASNPGFPMNTEAFF
TRBV28 | CASSLLNYGYTF
TRBV19 | CASSSTNEKLFF
TRBV30 | CAWSRTSNPEAFF
TRBV4-1 | CASSQGPSTDTQYF
TRBV24-1 | CATSSWGRALTGELFF
TRBV29-1 | CSAQVGGGGTEAFF
TRBV30 | CAWSEQGVSGYTF
TRBV11-2 | CASSREGRGNNSPLHF
TRBV19 | CASSIVGSSYEQYF
TRBV28 | CASTPGTSGAGEQFF
TRBV10-3 | CAISAGETQYF
TRBV9 | CASSGGVRTDTQYF
TRBV2 | CASRPLGGFNEKLFF
TRBV4-2 | CASSHQTSDPVETQYF
TRBV18 | CASQSGTRTYEQYF